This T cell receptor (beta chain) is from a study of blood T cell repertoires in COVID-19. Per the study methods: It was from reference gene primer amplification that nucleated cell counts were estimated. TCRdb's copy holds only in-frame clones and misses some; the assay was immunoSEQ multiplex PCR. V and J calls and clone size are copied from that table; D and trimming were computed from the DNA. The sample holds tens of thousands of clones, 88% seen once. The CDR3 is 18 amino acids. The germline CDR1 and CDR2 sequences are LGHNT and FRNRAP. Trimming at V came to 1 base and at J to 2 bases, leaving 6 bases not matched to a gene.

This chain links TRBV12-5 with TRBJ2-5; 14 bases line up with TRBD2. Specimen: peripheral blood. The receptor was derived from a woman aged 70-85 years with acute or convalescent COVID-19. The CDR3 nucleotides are TGTGCTAGTGGTTTGGAGGGACTAGCGGGAGAGTGTCAAGAGACCCAGTACTTC. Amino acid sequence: CASGLEGLAGECQETQYF. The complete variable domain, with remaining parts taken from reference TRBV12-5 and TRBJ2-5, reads DARVTQTPRHKVTEMGQEVTMRCQPILGHNTVFWYRQTMMQGLELLAYFRNRAPLDDSGMPKDRFSAEMPDATLATLKIQPSEPRDSAVYFCASGLEGLAGECQETQYFGPGTRLLVL.